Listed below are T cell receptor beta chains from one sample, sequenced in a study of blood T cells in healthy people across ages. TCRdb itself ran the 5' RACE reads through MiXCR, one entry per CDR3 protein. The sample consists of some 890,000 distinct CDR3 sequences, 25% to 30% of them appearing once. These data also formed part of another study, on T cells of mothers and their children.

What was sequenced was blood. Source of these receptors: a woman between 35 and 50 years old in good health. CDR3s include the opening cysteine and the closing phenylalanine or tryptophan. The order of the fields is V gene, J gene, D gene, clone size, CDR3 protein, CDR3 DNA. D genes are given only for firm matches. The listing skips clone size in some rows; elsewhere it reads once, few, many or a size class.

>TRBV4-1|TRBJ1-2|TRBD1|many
CASSQTTGKNYGYTF
TGCGCCAGCAGCCAAACGACAGGGAAAAACTATGGCTACACCTTC
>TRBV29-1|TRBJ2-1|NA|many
CSVDEVGIEFF
TGCAGCGTTGACGAGGTCGGCATCGAGTTCTTC
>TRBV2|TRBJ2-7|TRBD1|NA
CASSALSGDRGHEQYF
TGTGCCAGCAGTGCTCTCTCTGGGGACAGGGGGCACGAGCAGTACTTC
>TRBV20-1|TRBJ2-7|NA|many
CSAPNPGQGPRKGEQYF
TGCAGTGCTCCTAATCCGGGACAAGGGCCTCGCAAAGGGGAGCAGTACTTC
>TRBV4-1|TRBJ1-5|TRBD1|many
CASSQDLSRGLNQPQHF
TGCGCCAGCAGCCAAGATCTCAGCAGGGGGCTCAATCAGCCCCAGCATTTT
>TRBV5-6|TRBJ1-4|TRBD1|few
CASSLGTGVELFF
TGTGCCAGCAGCTTGGGGACAGGGGTTGAACTGTTTTTT
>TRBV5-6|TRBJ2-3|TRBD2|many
CASSLVAGVTDTQYF
TGTGCCAGCAGCTTGGTAGCGGGGGTCACAGATACGCAGTATTTT
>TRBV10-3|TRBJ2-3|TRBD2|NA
CAISVERETGDTQYF
TGTGCCATCAGTGTTGAGCGGGAGACGGGAGATACGCAGTATTTT
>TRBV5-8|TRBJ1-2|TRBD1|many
CASSLRGQANYGYTF
TGTGCCAGCAGCTTGAGGGGACAGGCTAACTATGGCTACACCTTC
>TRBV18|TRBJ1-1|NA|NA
CASSPPRGLNTEAFF
TGTGCCAGCTCACCACCGAGAGGGTTGAACACTGAAGCTTTCTTT
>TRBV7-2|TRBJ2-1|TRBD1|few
CASSQQGYFYNEQFF
TGTGCCAGCAGCCAACAGGGGTATTTCTACAATGAGCAGTTCTTC
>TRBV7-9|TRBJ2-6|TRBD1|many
CASSSGQGAAGANVLTF
TGTGCCAGCAGCTCAGGACAGGGGGCAGCTGGGGCCAACGTCCTGACTTTC
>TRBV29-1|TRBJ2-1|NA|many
CSVVDTATYNEQFF
TGCAGCGTTGTGGACACTGCAACCTACAATGAGCAGTTCTTC
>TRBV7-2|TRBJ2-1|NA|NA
CASSSQVRGRGYNEQFF
TGTGCCAGCAGCTCCCAGGTGCGGGGACGGGGCTACAATGAGCAGTTCTTC
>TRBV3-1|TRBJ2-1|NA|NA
CASSQAGRPAVEQFF
TGTGCCAGCAGCCAAGCGGGTCGGCCGGCCGTTGAGCAGTTCTTC
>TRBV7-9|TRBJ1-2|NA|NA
CASSLPGSASHHGYTF
TGTGCCAGCAGCTTGCCCGGGTCTGCTTCCCACCATGGCTACACCTTC
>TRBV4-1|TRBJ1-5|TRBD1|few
CASSQDKGGTVPQHF
TGCGCCAGCAGCCAAGACAAAGGGGGCACCGTCCCCCAGCATTTT
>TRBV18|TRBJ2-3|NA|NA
CASPPPGRTIADTQYF
TGTGCCAGCCCACCACCGGGCCGGACTATCGCAGATACGCAGTATTTT
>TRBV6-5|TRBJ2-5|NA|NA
CASSHRDVKTQYF
TGTGCCAGCAGTCACCGGGACGTCAAGACCCAGTACTTC